The next 18 T cell receptor beta chains were all read from a single sample in a study of cytotoxic CD8 clonotypes in ibrutinib-treated CLL. The repertoire was sequenced with immunoSEQ multiplex PCR; TCRdb's copy has only in-frame clones and lacks some. In the table there are around 140,000 clones, approximately 85% of which are singletons. The source was PBMCs, collected after 24 months of ibrutinib treatment. The receptors stem from a human donor with chronic lymphocytic leukemia.

The V gene is TRBV9, the J gene TRBJ1-1; no reliable D call. The CDR3 spans 13 residues. Trimming removed 4 bases from V and 1 base from J, with 8 bases in between. Germline CDR1 and CDR2: SGDLS and YYNGEE. CDR3 loop: CASSLRQNTEAFF. The CDR3 DNA sequence: TGTGCCAGCAGCTTGCGACAGAACACTGAAGCTTTCTTT.

The chain employs TRBV6-6 and TRBJ2-7; TRBD1 aligns across 9 bases. CDR1 MNHNY and CDR2 SVGAGI come from the germline V gene (reference sequence). J lost 5 bases, V lost 6 bases, and 14 bases had no gene match. This CDR3 comprises 16 residues. This CDR3 reads CASRVTRSGQGHEQYF. The CDR3 nucleotides are TGTGCCAGCAGGGTTACCCGTTCGGGACAGGGTCACGAGCAGTACTTC.

This clone was seen only once. This chain links TRBV10-2 with TRBJ2-4, with 7 bases that match TRBD1. J gave up 0 bases and V 2 bases, and 4 bases lay outside the gene matches. From germline, CDR1 is WSHSY and CDR2 SAAADI. CDR3 length equals 16 residues. The CDR3 region has the DNA TGCGCCAGCAGTGAGGGGACAGTCCTAGCCAAAAACATTCAGTACTTC. This translates into CASSEGTVLAKNIQYF.

The genes are TRBV28 and TRBJ2-2, with 10 bases lining up with TRBD1. This CDR3 contains 15 residues. Germline lookup yields CDR1 MDHEN and CDR2 SYDVKM. J gave up 7 bases and V 5 bases, and 7 bases lay outside the gene matches. CDR3 coding DNA: TGTGCCAGCAGTGCGACAGGGGGCCTGATCGGGGAGCTGTTTTTT. Protein sequence: CASSATGGLIGELFF.

This chain uses TRBV15 with TRBJ2-3, with 8 bases identical to TRBD2. Germline CDR1 is LNHNV and CDR2 is YYDKDF (reference sequence). V shed 6 bases and J 13 bases; nucleotides not matched to a gene: 18. The CDR3 totals 15 residues. The CDR3 sequence: CATSPGGVLNPSEYF. The CDR3 DNA is TGTGCCACCAGTCCGGGGGGGGTCCTAAACCCCTCGGAGTATTTT.

V gene TRBV5-1 combines with J gene TRBJ2-2; D might be TRBD2 (6 bases). The CDR3 runs 15 residues. V lost 1 base, J lost 4 bases, and 11 bases lay in between. Germline V lookup: CDR1 SGHRS, CDR2 YFSETQ. CDR3 in DNA: TGCGCCAGCAGCTTGCCCAGCGGGCCCACCGGGGAGCTGTTTTTT. Encoded protein: CASSLPSGPTGELFF.

The V gene is TRBV19, the J gene TRBJ2-6; D might be TRBD1 (5 bases). V shed 4 bases and J shed 2 bases, with 15 bases lying between them. This CDR3 has 17 residues. CDR1 is LNHDA and CDR2 is SQIVND in the germline V gene (reference sequence). CDR3 residues: CASSKDRKSTGANVLTF. The CDR3 bases are TGTGCCAGTAGTAAAGACAGAAAGTCAACTGGGGCCAACGTCCTGACTTTC. The full variable domain, completed using reference TRBV19 and TRBJ2-6, is DGGITQSPKYLFRKEGQNVTLSCEQNLNHDAMYWYRQDPGQGLRLIYYSQIVNDFQKGDIAEGYSVSREKKESFPLTVTSAQKNPTAFYLCASSKDRKSTGANVLTFGAGSRLTVL.

The gene calls are TRBV7-8 and TRBJ2-1; D unclear. The length of the CDR3 is 13 residues. V shed 4 bases and J shed 6 bases, with 10 bases lying between them. Germline lookup yields CDR1 SGHVS and CDR2 FQNEAQ. This CDR3 is CASSSVEINEQFF. The DNA of the CDR3 is TGTGCCAGCAGCTCAGTGGAGATCAATGAGCAGTTCTTC. Drawing the rest from reference TRBV7-8 and TRBJ2-1, the complete variable domain is GAGVSQSPRYKVAKRGQDVALRCDPISGHVSLFWYQQALGQGPEFLTYFQNEAQLDKSGLPSDRFFAERPEGSVSTLKIQRTQQEDSAVYLCASSSVEINEQFFGPGTRLTVL.

This clone was recorded a few times. V and J are TRBV4-1 and TRBJ1-5; D gene uncertain. The germline V and J ends were trimmed by 3 bases and 4 bases, with 10 bases remaining between them. The CDR3 totals 14 residues. Germline CDR1 reads MGHRA; CDR2 reads YSYEKL. CDR3 in DNA: TGCGCCAGCAGCCAGCCGATACTTAATCAGCCCCAGCATTTT. Translated, it gives CASSQPILNQPQHF.

V gene TRBV7-9 combines with J gene TRBJ2-1; D is undetermined. The V end lost 5 bases, the J end lost 8 bases, and 25 bases lay between the germline ends. Germline lookup yields CDR1 SEHNR and CDR2 FQNEAQ (reference sequence). The CDR3 has 17 amino acids. The CDR3 nucleotides are TGTGCCAGCAGCCCCCCTGGCCTAGTTCCCCCGTTCGATGAGCAGTTCTTC. This codes for CASSPPGLVPPFDEQFF.

J is TRBJ2-7 and V is TRBV7-9; TRBD1 matches 7 bases. Germline CDR1 SEHNR, CDR2 FQNEAQ (reference sequence). This CDR3 contains 14 residues. The ends lost 7 bases at V and 5 bases at J; junction bases unmatched: 11. The CDR3, as DNA: TGTGCCAGCACCAAAGACAGGGTTCTACACGAGCAGTACTTC. This encodes CASTKDRVLHEQYF. Full variable domain (outside the CDR3, taken from reference TRBV7-9 and TRBJ2-7): DTGVSQNPRHKITKRGQNVTFRCDPISEHNRLYWYRQTLGQGPEFLTYFQNEAQLEKSRLLSDRFSAERPKGSFSTLEIQRTEQGDSAMYLCASTKDRVLHEQYFGPGTRLTVT.

The chain has TRBV4-1 and TRBJ1-2; weak D call: TRBD1 (6 bases). Germline CDR1 is MGHRA and CDR2 is YSYEKL. This CDR3 comprises 16 residues. Trimming removed 0 bases from V and 5 bases from J, with 16 bases in between. CDR3 nucleotide sequence: TGCGCCAGCAGCCAAGATTCCCCCAGGGGAATATATGGCTACACCTTC. Amino acid sequence: CASSQDSPRGIYGYTF.

The chain has TRBV28 and TRBJ2-7; D possibly corresponds to TRBD1 (6 bases). The CDR3 sequence is 15 residues long. Trimming shortened V by 4 bases and J by 6 bases, and 19 bases separated the two germline ends. Germline V lookup: CDR1 MDHEN, CDR2 SYDVKM. The chain's CDR3 is CASSSYRATRGEQYF. CDR3 sequence (DNA): TGTGCCAGCAGTTCCTACAGGGCGACCCGGGGCGAGCAGTACTTC.

The V gene is TRBV7-2, the J gene TRBJ2-2; either TRBD1 or TRBD2 may fit D (6 bases each). The CDR3 contains 15 residues. CDR1 and CDR2 from the germline V gene are SGHTA and FQGNSA. Trimming shortened V by 5 bases and J by 7 bases, and 17 bases separated the two germline ends. The CDR3 bases are TGTGCCAGCAGCCGTCAAACGGGGGCGTACGGGGAGCTGTTTTTT. This gives the protein CASSRQTGAYGELFF.

The chain links TRBV5-8 to TRBJ2-7; D gene uncertain. Trimming took 0 bases from V and 4 from J, leaving 11 bases between them. The germline gives CDR1 SGHTS, CDR2 YDEGEE. The CDR3 totals 14 residues. The CDR3 is CASSLAPHTYEQYF. The CDR3 region has the DNA TGTGCCAGCAGCTTGGCCCCCCACACGTACGAGCAGTACTTC.

The V gene is TRBV5-1, the J gene TRBJ2-4; TRBD2 is a possible D gene (5 bases). The CDR3 has 15 residues. Germline loops: CDR1 SGHRS, CDR2 YFSETQ. Trimming left V 3 bases short and J 5 bases short, with 15 bases between. CDR3 sequence (DNA): TGCGCCAGCAGCTCCATCGGGGTAATTCAAAACATTCAGTACTTC. Amino acid sequence: CASSSIGVIQNIQYF. Filled out from reference TRBV5-1 and TRBJ2-4, the complete variable domain reads KAGVTQTPRYLIKTRGQQVTLSCSPISGHRSVSWYQQTPGQGLQFLFEYFSETQRNKGNFPGRFSGRQFSNSRSEMNVSTLELGDSALYLCASSSIGVIQNIQYFGAGTRLSVL.

This clone was detected a few times. The sample has other DNA sequences that encode this CDR3 too. V is TRBV9 and J is TRBJ1-2; D gene unclear. Trimming stripped 1 base from V and 2 bases from J, with 0 bases between. Germline-derived CDR1 and CDR2 are SGDLS and YYNGEE. The CDR3 loop spans 11 amino acids. As DNA, the CDR3 is TGTGCCAGCAGCGTAAACTATGGCTACACCTTC. Its translation: CASSVNYGYTF.

This sequence joins TRBV6-5 and TRBJ1-1; D unresolved. The V end was cut by 10 bases, the J end by 1 base, with 19 bases between. The CDR3 is 15 amino acids. In germline, CDR1 is MNHEY, CDR2 SVGAGI. CDR3 in amino acids: CATQREGVRNTEAFF. For the CDR3, the DNA is TGTGCCACACAGAGGGAGGGCGTGAGGAACACTGAAGCTTTCTTT.